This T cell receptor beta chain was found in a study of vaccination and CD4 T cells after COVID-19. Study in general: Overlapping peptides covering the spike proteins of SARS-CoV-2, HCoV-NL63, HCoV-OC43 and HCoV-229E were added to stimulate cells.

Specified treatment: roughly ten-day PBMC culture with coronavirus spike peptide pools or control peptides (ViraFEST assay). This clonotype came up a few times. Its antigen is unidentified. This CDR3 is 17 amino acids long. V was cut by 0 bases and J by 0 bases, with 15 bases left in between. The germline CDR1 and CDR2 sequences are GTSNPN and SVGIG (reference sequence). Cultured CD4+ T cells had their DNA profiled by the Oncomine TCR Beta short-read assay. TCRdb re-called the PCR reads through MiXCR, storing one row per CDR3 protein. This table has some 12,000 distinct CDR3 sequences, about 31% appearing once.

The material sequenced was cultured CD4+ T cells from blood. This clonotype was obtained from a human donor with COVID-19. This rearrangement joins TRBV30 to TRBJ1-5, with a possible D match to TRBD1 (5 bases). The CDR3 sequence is CAWSVRRVGNSNQPQHF. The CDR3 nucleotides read TGTGCCTGGAGTGTACGCAGGGTAGGGAATAGCAATCAGCCCCAGCATTTT.